The 17 T cell receptor beta chains in this list originate from one sample, sequenced in a study of Graves' ophthalmopathy and Graves' hyperthyroidism. TCR beta CDR3 regions were amplified from RNA transcripts. The first-round RT-PCR employed HTBI primers together with the Qiagen OneStep RT-PCR kit. A multiplex PCR was then performed as the second round. MiXCR, applied by TCRdb to the multiplex PCR reads, yields one record per CDR3 protein. In the table there are 620,000 or so distinct CDR3 sequences, about a fifth of which are singletons. The sample consisted of peripheral blood. The receptors were sampled from a woman under 30 with stable Graves' hyperthyroidism. Some clones in this sample may be carry-over from other donors' samples.

Many counts were recorded for this clonotype. V gene TRBV7-8 combines with J gene TRBJ2-7, with 7 bases matching TRBD2. The V gene end was trimmed by 3 bases and the J gene end by 4 bases; junction bases not matched to a gene: 6. The CDR3 sequence is 14 residues long. CDR1 and CDR2 from the germline V gene are SGHVS and FQNEAQ. The CDR3: CASSFAGASYEQYF. CDR3 coding DNA: TGTGCCAGCAGCTTTGCGGGAGCATCATACGAGCAGTACTTC.

This clonotype was counted ten times or more. V is TRBV7-3 and J is TRBJ1-5; D perhaps matches TRBD1 (5 bases). Germline V lookup: CDR1 SGHTA, CDR2 FQGTGA. Trimming stripped 5 bases from V and 4 bases from J, with 9 bases between. The CDR3 spans 13 residues. The CDR3 DNA reads TGTGCCAGCAGCCTGGACATTAATCAGCCCCAGCATTTT. It translates to CASSLDINQPQHF.

V usage is TRBV28 and J usage is TRBJ2-5; weak D call: TRBD2 (7 bases). V was pared by 6 bases and J by 6 bases, with 20 bases between. There are 15 residues in the CDR3. From germline, CDR1 is MDHEN and CDR2 SYDVKM. The CDR3 spells CASRQGGGGLQTQYF. CDR3 nucleotide sequence: TGTGCCAGCAGACAGGGCGGGGGCGGTTTGCAGACCCAGTACTTC.

This sequence joins TRBV28 and TRBJ1-6, with 8 nucleotides matching TRBD1. Germline-derived CDR1 and CDR2 are MDHEN and SYDVKM. The CDR3 totals 15 residues. With V trimmed by 3 bases and J by 14 bases, 12 bases remained unmatched. The CDR3 sequence: CASSFRGQAKGALHF. As DNA, the CDR3 is TGTGCCAGCAGTTTTCGGGGACAGGCCAAGGGGGCCCTCCACTTT. The variable domain in full, with the rest retrieved from reference TRBV28 and TRBJ1-6, is DVKVTQSSRYLVKRTGEKVFLECVQDMDHENMFWYRQDPGLGLRLIYFSYDVKMKEKGDIPEGYSVSREKKERFSLILESASTNQTSMYLCASSFRGQAKGALHFGNGTRLTVT.

With respect to this clonotype: A much bigger clone sits one base away, suggesting this may be a read error. The V and J genes are TRBV19 and TRBJ1-2; TRBD1 might be the D (5 bases). Germline V gene sequence: CDR1 LNHDA, CDR2 SQIVND (reference sequence). The CDR3 extends over 14 amino acids. CDR3 residues: CASTTTELLYGYAF. The CDR3 DNA reads as TGTGCCAGTACGACGACAGAGCTTCTCTATGGCTACGCCTTC.

This clonotype was picked up many times. The rearrangement links TRBV9 to TRBJ2-2; a possible D gene is TRBD2 (6 bases). In germline, CDR1 is SGDLS, CDR2 YYNGEE. CDR3 size: 15 residues. V gave up 7 bases and J gave up 7 bases, with 20 bases separating them. CDR3 amino acids: CASAQGRQGNGELFF. In DNA form, the CDR3 reads TGTGCCAGCGCCCAAGGGAGGCAGGGTAACGGGGAGCTGTTTTTT.

This clonotype was seen repeatedly, ten times or more. The gene calls are TRBV6-2 or TRBV6-3 and TRBJ2-7, with D possibly being TRBD2 (7 bases). Germline V gives CDR1 MNHEY, CDR2 SVGEGT. The CDR3 is 13 residues long. The V gene lost 6 bases and the J gene lost 6 bases, with 15 bases spanning the gap. In DNA, the CDR3 is TGTGCCAGCAGGTACGGCGGGGGCGGCGAGCAGTACTTC. Its translation is CASRYGGGGEQYF.

On this clonotype itself: A much larger clonotype is one base distant, so this may be a read error. The DNA is omitted, as the CDR3 cannot be located on it reliably, and the CDR3 follows TCRdb's listing. The V gene is TRBV2, the J gene TRBJ2-2; TRBD1 was called by the table and not checked on the DNA. The CDR3 spans 15 residues, counting both ends. CDR1 SNHLY and CDR2 FYNNEI come from the germline V gene. The CDR3 here is CASSEWGQGAGELCF.

This chain connects TRBV3-1 to TRBJ1-1, with D perhaps matching TRBD1 (6 bases). Germline assignment: CDR1 LGHDT and CDR2 YNNKEL (reference sequence). The CDR3 spans 15 residues. V was cut by 1 base and J by 4 bases, with 13 bases left in between. CDR3 residues: CASSQAEGGFTEAFF. CDR3 nucleotide sequence: TGTGCCAGCAGCCAAGCCGAGGGGGGGTTCACTGAAGCTTTCTTT.

This clonotype was seen at least ten times. J is TRBJ2-2 and V is TRBV6-1, with D perhaps assigned TRBD1 or TRBD2 (5 bases each). Trimming stripped 8 bases from V and 6 bases from J, with 13 bases between. The CDR3 totals 13 residues. Looked up from germline, CDR1 is MNHNS and CDR2 is SASEGT. The CDR3 DNA is TGTGCCAGCCAGGGAGTAGGGGCCGGGGAGCTGTTTTTT. Protein product: CASQGVGAGELFF.

The chain combines TRBV28 with TRBJ1-2; D may be TRBD1 (6 bases). V lost 3 bases and J lost 2, with 10 bases in between. Germline V lookup: CDR1 MDHEN, CDR2 SYDVKM. The CDR3 is 14 amino acids. DNA for the CDR3: TGTGCCAGCAGTTTGGACAGCTCAAACTATGGCTACACCTTC. It codes for CASSLDSSNYGYTF.

This clonotype was detected a few times. The genes are TRBV6-5 and TRBJ2-7; 11 positions agree with TRBD2. The CDR3 extends over 15 amino acids. The V gene end was trimmed by 4 bases and the J gene end by 5 bases; junction bases not matched to a gene: 7. The V gene's germline CDR1 is MNHEY and CDR2 SVGAGI. CDR3: CASSSRSGGADEQYF. The CDR3 region has the DNA TGTGCCAGCAGTTCCCGTAGCGGGGGGGCCGACGAGCAGTACTTC.

This clonotype was seen more than once but under ten times. The chain is built from TRBV6-2 or TRBV6-3 and TRBJ2-5; D is possibly TRBD2 (6 bases). This CDR3 comprises 17 residues. From germline, CDR1 is MNHEY and CDR2 SVGEGT. Between the trimmed V and J ends, which lost 6 bases and 6 bases, there was a span of 26 bases. The CDR3 DNA is TGTGCCAGCAGCGTAGCGGTGATCCGCGGGATCGGAAAGACCCAGTACTTC. This sequence encodes CASSVAVIRGIGKTQYF.

This clonotype was picked up many times. The chain carries TRBV6-1 and TRBJ1-5; 10 bases align to TRBD1. Germline assignment: CDR1 MNHNS and CDR2 SASEGT. The CDR3 covers 13 residues. V shed 11 bases and J 4 bases; nucleotides not matched to a gene: 5. The CDR3 DNA is TGTGCCGGACGACAGGGGGCAAATCAGCCCCAGCATTTT. Its protein is CAGRQGANQPQHF.

Many counts were recorded for this clonotype. The CDR3 region is CASRLVYEQYF. The DNA of the CDR3 is TGTGCCAGCCGCTTGGTGTACGAGCAGTACTTC. V and J are TRBV6-5 and TRBJ2-7, with D unresolved. The CDR3 has 11 residues. V lost 8 bases, J lost 4 bases, and 9 bases lay in between. Germline V gene lookup returns CDR1 MNHEY and CDR2 SVGAGI.

Many counts were recorded for this clonotype. The chain recombines TRBV7-9 with TRBJ2-7; 7 nucleotides align to TRBD1. Germline-derived CDR1 and CDR2 are SEHNR and FQNEAQ (reference sequence). This CDR3 has 14 amino acids. The J segment lost 5 bases and the V segment lost 1 base, leaving 5 bases of the junction unmatched. This chain's CDR3 is CASSLVYRGDEQYF. The CDR3 DNA reads as TGTGCCAGCAGCTTAGTCTACAGGGGCGACGAGCAGTACTTC.

V gene TRBV2 combines with J gene TRBJ2-7, with D possibly TRBD2 on 6 matching bases. V was cut by 6 bases and J by 7 bases, with 19 bases left in between. The V gene's germline CDR1 is SNHLY and CDR2 FYNNEI. The CDR3 sequence is 14 residues long. CDR3 in DNA: TGTGCCAGCAGACCCCTGGAGGGAGCTAGGGAGCAGTACTTC. Residues: CASRPLEGAREQYF.